These 24 T cell receptor beta chains originate from one sample sequenced in a study of blood T cell repertoires in COVID-19. This table comes from immunoSEQ multiplex PCR, and its TCRdb copy is limited to in-frame clones, with some not included. The data show approximately 100,000 clones, approximately 93% seen once. Sequencing was performed on peripheral blood. Receptors originate from a man in his fifties or sixties with acute or convalescent COVID-19.

V and J are TRBV15 and TRBJ1-5; TRBD1 is a possible D gene (5 bases). Trimming removed 0 bases at V and 6 bases at J, with 12 bases between. CDR3 size: 15 residues. The germline V gene has CDR1 LNHNV and CDR2 YYDKDF (reference sequence). The CDR3 region is CATSREMGEGQPQHF. CDR3 DNA sequence: TGTGCCACCAGCAGAGAAATGGGGGAGGGTCAGCCCCAGCATTTT.

The chain uses TRBV30 and TRBJ2-3; 9 bases map to TRBD2. Germline CDR1 and CDR2: GTSNPN and SVGIG (reference sequence). V gave up 8 bases and J gave up 2 bases; unmatched junction bases: 14. This CDR3 spans 16 amino acids. Here the CDR3 DNA reads TGTGCCGGAGAAGCATTTAGCGGGAGTATCACAGATACGCAGTATTTT. Translated, it gives CAGEAFSGSITDTQYF.

The chain joins TRBV2 to TRBJ1-4; no firm D call. Per germline, CDR1 SNHLY and CDR2 FYNNEI. This CDR3 contains 18 residues. V gave up 1 base and J gave up 4 bases, with 19 bases separating them. CDR3 protein: CASSEGLETQGFNEKLFF. The CDR3 nucleotides read TGTGCCAGCAGTGAAGGGCTTGAGACACAAGGTTTTAATGAAAAACTGTTTTTT. The full variable domain, with the rest looked up from reference TRBV2 and TRBJ1-4, is EPEVTQTPSHQVTQMGQEVILRCVPISNHLYFYWYRQILGQKVEFLVSFYNNEISEKSEIFDDQFSVERPDGSNFTLKIRSTKLEDSAMYFCASSEGLETQGFNEKLFFGSGTQLSVL.

This chain joins TRBV7-9 and TRBJ2-5; 15 nucleotides align to TRBD2. This CDR3 contains 17 residues. The ends lost 5 bases at V and 1 base at J; junction bases unmatched: 5. The germline V gene encodes CDR1 SEHNR and CDR2 FQNEAQ (reference sequence). CDR3 coding DNA: TGTGCCAGCAGCGCCGGGACTAGCGGGGGGTTCCAAGAGACCCAGTACTTC. Protein: CASSAGTSGGFQETQYF. Full variable domain (missing parts from reference TRBV7-9 and TRBJ2-5): DTGVSQNPRHKITKRGQNVTFRCDPISEHNRLYWYRQTLGQGPEFLTYFQNEAQLEKSRLLSDRFSAERPKGSFSTLEIQRTEQGDSAMYLCASSAGTSGGFQETQYFGPGTRLLVL.

The gene calls are TRBV4-2 and TRBJ2-1, with TRBD2 matching 7 bases. J lost 7 bases, V lost 10 bases, and 10 bases had no gene match. The CDR3 has 13 amino acids. Germline assignment: CDR1 LGHNA and CDR2 YNFKEQ. The CDR3 sequence: CATPALGGNEQFF. The CDR3 DNA reads as TGTGCCACTCCGGCCCTGGGGGGGAATGAGCAGTTCTTC.

The chain links TRBV28 to TRBJ2-3; perhaps TRBD2 as D (6 bases). The CDR3 has 15 residues. The germline gives CDR1 MDHEN, CDR2 SYDVKM. V lost 8 bases, J lost 4 bases, and 19 bases lay in between. CDR3 amino acids: CASGGDFANADTQYF. The DNA for the CDR3 is TGTGCCAGCGGTGGGGACTTTGCTAATGCAGATACGCAGTATTTT.

The genes are TRBV27 and TRBJ1-6; D uncertain. The V gene lost 6 bases and the J gene lost 10 bases, with 10 bases spanning the gap. Germline CDR1 MNHEY, CDR2 SMNVEV (reference sequence). This CDR3 contains 12 residues. The DNA for the CDR3 is TGTGCCAGCAGCCAGGTTCGGTCACCCCTCCACTTT. Translated, it gives CASSQVRSPLHF.

The chain combines TRBV12-2 with TRBJ2-7; no DNA check was done on the table's D call, TRBD2. TRBV12-2 is deemed a pseudogene. This CDR3 contains 15 residues. In DNA, the CDR3 is TGTGCAAGTCGCCATGGTTTAGAGCGGGACGACGAGCAGTACGTC. Encoded protein: CASRHGLERDDEQYV.

This rearrangement joins TRBV11-3 to TRBJ2-5; D gene unclear. With 3 bases removed from V and 2 bases from J, the gap between germline ends came to 7 bases. The CDR3 totals 13 residues. Per the germline V gene, CDR1 is SGHNT and CDR2 is YENEEA. The CDR3 DNA sequence: TGTGCCAGCAGCTTCATTGCGCAAGAGACCCAGTACTTC. It encodes CASSFIAQETQYF.

This chain uses TRBV5-1 with TRBJ1-2, with 9 bases aligning to TRBD1. With 4 bases clipped from V and 2 bases from J, the junction kept 6 bases outside the gene matches. CDR1 SGHRS and CDR2 YFSETQ come from the germline V gene. The CDR3 length is 15 residues. The CDR3 region is CASSDYRGQNYGYTF. DNA for the CDR3: TGCGCCAGCAGCGACTACAGGGGGCAGAACTATGGCTACACCTTC. The complete variable domain, with remaining parts taken from reference TRBV5-1 and TRBJ1-2, reads KAGVTQTPRYLIKTRGQQVTLSCSPISGHRSVSWYQQTPGQGLQFLFEYFSETQRNKGNFPGRFSGRQFSNSRSEMNVSTLELGDSALYLCASSDYRGQNYGYTFGSGTRLTVV.

In this sample, this clone turned up once. The V and J genes are TRBV29-1 and TRBJ1-3, with 7 bases matching TRBD1. Unmatched junction bases numbered 4, after V lost 7 bases and J lost 4 bases. CDR3 length: 12 residues. Germline V gene lookup returns CDR1 SQVTM and CDR2 ANQGSEA. The CDR3 DNA is TGCAGCGCAACAGGGGCAGGAAACACCATATATTTT. Translating it yields CSATGAGNTIYF.

The chain uses TRBV2 and TRBJ2-2; 7 bases are a match to TRBD1. The CDR3 spans 14 residues. After removal of 6 bases from V and 8 bases from J, the junction contained 9 bases not matched to a gene. Germline V CDR1 and CDR2: SNHLY, FYNNEI. The CDR3 DNA reads as TGTGCCAGCAGCCGGGACAGTCGATCAGGGGAGCTGTTTTTT. Its translation: CASSRDSRSGELFF.

This sequence joins TRBV6-2 or TRBV6-3 and TRBJ2-3; D ambiguous. Per the germline V gene, CDR1 is MNHEY and CDR2 is SVGEGT. Trimming took off 5 bases at V and 0 bases at J, with 9 bases between the two ends. The CDR3 is made up of 14 amino acids. CDR3: CASSHGRSTDTQYF. The CDR3 region has the DNA TGTGCCAGCAGTCACGGTAGAAGCACAGATACGCAGTATTTT.

The V gene is TRBV27, the J gene TRBJ1-6, with 7 positions matching TRBD1. Germline CDR1 is MNHEY and CDR2 is SMNVEV (reference sequence). J lost 5 bases, V lost 6 bases, and 1 base had no gene match. CDR3 size: 13 residues. The CDR3, as DNA: TGTGCCAGCAGACAGGGGAATAATTCACCCCTCCACTTT. Translation gives CASRQGNNSPLHF.

V gene TRBV28 combines with J gene TRBJ1-5; 7 bases are shared with TRBD1. Per germline, CDR1 MDHEN and CDR2 SYDVKM. CDR3 size: 16 residues. After removal of 6 bases from V and 0 bases from J, the junction contained 8 bases not matched to a gene. CDR3 DNA: TGTGCCAGCAGCCTAGGGGACAGCTATAGCAATCAGCCCCAGCATTTT. This codes for CASSLGDSYSNQPQHF.

V usage is TRBV5-8 and J usage is TRBJ2-4, with unresolved D. Germline CDR1 reads SGHTS; CDR2 reads YDEGEE. With 0 bases removed from V and 0 bases from J, the gap between germline ends came to 7 bases. This CDR3 has 15 residues. The CDR3 sequence: CASSLAVIAKNIQYF. The DNA of the CDR3 is TGTGCCAGCAGCTTGGCAGTAATAGCCAAAAACATTCAGTACTTC.

V is TRBV19 and J is TRBJ2-1; TRBD1 matches at 8 bases. This CDR3 spans 16 amino acids. V lost 2 bases, J lost 7 bases, and 10 bases stayed unmatched. Germline-derived CDR1 and CDR2 are LNHDA and SQIVND (reference sequence). The CDR3 spells CASSISPGGRGNEQFF. DNA for the CDR3: TGTGCCAGTAGTATAAGTCCAGGGGGCAGAGGAAATGAGCAGTTCTTC.

The gene calls are TRBV28 and TRBJ2-7, with D perhaps TRBD2 (7 bases). Germline values: CDR1 MDHEN, CDR2 SYDVKM. V was trimmed by 7 bases and J by 5 bases, leaving 18 bases between them. There are 14 residues in the CDR3. The CDR3 is CASNERGGRDEQYF. As DNA, the CDR3 is TGTGCCAGCAATGAGAGGGGGGGGCGAGACGAGCAGTACTTC. Together with reference TRBV28 and TRBJ2-7, the CDR3 gives the full variable domain: DVKVTQSSRYLVKRTGEKVFLECVQDMDHENMFWYRQDPGLGLRLIYFSYDVKMKEKGDIPEGYSVSREKKERFSLILESASTNQTSMYLCASNERGGRDEQYFGPGTRLTVT.

The chain joins TRBV27 to TRBJ1-5; 8 nucleotides match TRBD1. This CDR3 spans 13 amino acids. CDR1 and CDR2 (germline): MNHEY, SMNVEV (reference sequence). The V segment lost 10 bases and the J segment 4 bases; nucleotides outside the gene matches: 6. The CDR3 is CATRTGINQPQHF. The CDR3 DNA follows: TGTGCCACACGGACAGGGATAAATCAGCCCCAGCATTTT.

The CDR3 region is CASSLGSGRTDTQYF. The CDR3 DNA sequence: TGTGCCAGCAGCTTAGGTAGCGGACGCACAGATACGCAGTATTTT. J is TRBJ2-3 and V is TRBV7-8, with TRBD2 as a possible D gene (6 bases). There are 15 residues in the CDR3. V lost 1 base to trimming and J lost 1 base, with 9 bases between them. Per germline, CDR1 SGHVS and CDR2 FQNEAQ.

This chain joins TRBV5-1 and TRBJ2-3; D may be TRBD2 (5 bases). V lost 5 bases, J lost 2 bases, and 15 bases lay in between. The germline CDR1 and CDR2 sequences are SGHRS and YFSETQ. The CDR3 consists of 15 residues. The CDR3 protein is CASRSDFPNTDTQYF. CDR3 sequence (DNA): TGCGCCAGCAGGTCGGACTTCCCTAACACAGATACGCAGTATTTT. The complete variable domain, with remaining parts taken from reference TRBV5-1 and TRBJ2-3, reads KAGVTQTPRYLIKTRGQQVTLSCSPISGHRSVSWYQQTPGQGLQFLFEYFSETQRNKGNFPGRFSGRQFSNSRSEMNVSTLELGDSALYLCASRSDFPNTDTQYFGPGTRLTVL.

The DNA of the CDR3 is TGTGCCAGCAGCTTAGAACGGGGAAGGGCTTCACCCCTCCACTTT. Its protein is CASSLERGRASPLHF. The chain employs TRBV11-2 and TRBJ1-6; D is undetermined. The CDR3 covers 15 residues. The germline CDR1 and CDR2 sequences are SGHAT and FQNNGV. V was shortened by 0 bases and J by 9 bases, with 12 bases between the two germline ends.

The J gene is TRBJ1-1, the V gene TRBV7-2; tentative D call: TRBD1 (5 bases). Germline assignment: CDR1 SGHTA and CDR2 FQGNSA. The CDR3 is 17 residues long. V dropped 3 bases and J dropped 0 bases, with 17 bases sitting between them. The CDR3: CASSFRPALQVNTEAFF. CDR3 DNA: TGTGCCAGCAGCTTCCGTCCGGCCCTACAGGTGAACACTGAAGCTTTCTTT.

V and J are TRBV4-1 and TRBJ2-7, with 10 bases matching TRBD2. The CDR3 loop spans 19 amino acids. Trimming removed 0 bases from V and 0 bases from J; junction bases left unmatched: 11. Germline assignment: CDR1 MGHRA and CDR2 YSYEKL. The CDR3 region is CASSQEMRYSGRHSYEQYF. CDR3 nucleotides: TGCGCCAGCAGCCAAGAAATGAGGTATAGCGGGAGGCACTCCTACGAGCAGTACTTC.